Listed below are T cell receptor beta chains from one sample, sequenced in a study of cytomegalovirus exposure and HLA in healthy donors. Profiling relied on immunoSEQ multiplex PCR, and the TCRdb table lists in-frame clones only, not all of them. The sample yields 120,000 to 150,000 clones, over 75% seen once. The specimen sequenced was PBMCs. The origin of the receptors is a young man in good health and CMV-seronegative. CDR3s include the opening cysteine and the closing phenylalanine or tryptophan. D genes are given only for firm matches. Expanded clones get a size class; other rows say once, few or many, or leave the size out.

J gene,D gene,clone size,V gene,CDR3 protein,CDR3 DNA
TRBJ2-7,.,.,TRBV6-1,CASAAGTIYEQYF,TGTGCCAGCGCCGCAGGGACAATCTACGAGCAGTACTTC
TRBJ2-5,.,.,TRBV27,CASTRGETQYF,TGTGCCAGCACACGGGGGGAGACCCAGTACTTC
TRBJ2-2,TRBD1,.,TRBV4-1,CASSQVFRTGPTGELFF,TGCGCCAGCAGCCAAGTGTTCAGGACAGGACCCACCGGGGAGCTGTTTTTT
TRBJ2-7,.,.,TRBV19,CASSIRRMAYEQYF,TGTGCCAGTAGTATAAGGAGAATGGCCTACGAGCAGTACTTC
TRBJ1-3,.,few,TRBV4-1,CASSQIASSGNTIYF,TGCGCCAGCAGCCAAATAGCTAGCTCTGGAAACACCATATATTTT
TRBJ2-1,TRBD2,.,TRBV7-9,CASSPGLAGVNEQFF,TGTGCCAGCAGCCCGGGACTAGCGGGAGTCAATGAGCAGTTCTTC
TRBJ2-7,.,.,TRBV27,CASSRQGGGYEQYF,TGTGCCAGCAGCCGACAGGGTGGAGGGTACGAGCAGTACTTC
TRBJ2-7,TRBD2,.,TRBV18,CASSPPLAGEYEQYF,TGTGCCAGCTCACCACCACTAGCGGGAGAATACGAGCAGTACTTC
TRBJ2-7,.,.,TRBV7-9,CASSFQGQGQYF,TGTGCCAGCAGCTTTCAGGGGCAGGGGCAGTACTTC
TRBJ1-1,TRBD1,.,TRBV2,CASSDGGGQAVNTEAFF,TGTGCCAGCAGTGATGGGGGGGGACAGGCGGTGAACACTGAAGCTTTCTTT
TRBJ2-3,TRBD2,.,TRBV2,CASSETSGGTTDTQYF,TGTGCCAGCAGCGAGACTAGCGGGGGGACCACAGATACGCAGTATTTT
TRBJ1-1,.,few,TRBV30,CAWSVLPGQSTEAFF,TGTGCCTGGAGTGTACTCCCTGGGCAGTCAACTGAAGCTTTCTTT
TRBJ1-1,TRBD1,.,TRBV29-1,CSVEAGQGATEAFF,TGCAGCGTTGAAGCCGGACAGGGGGCAACTGAAGCTTTCTTT
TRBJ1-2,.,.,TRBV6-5,CASSPYQGTYGYTF,TGTGCCAGCAGTCCTTATCAGGGGACCTATGGCTACACCTTC
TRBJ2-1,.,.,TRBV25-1,CASSVTDNEQFF,TGTGCCAGCAGTGTTACGGACAATGAGCAGTTCTTC
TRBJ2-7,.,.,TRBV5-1,CASSPGGAAYEQYF,TGCGCCAGCAGCCCGGGCGGGGCTGCCTACGAGCAGTACTTC
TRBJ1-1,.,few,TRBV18,CASSPDRPMNTEAFF,TGTGCCAGCTCACCAGACAGACCTATGAACACTGAAGCTTTCTTT
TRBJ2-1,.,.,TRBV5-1,CASSLEWEPTPYNEQFF,TGCGCCAGCAGCTTGGAATGGGAGCCGACCCCCTACAATGAGCAGTTCTTC
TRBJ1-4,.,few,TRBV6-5,CASRQGTTNEKLFF,TGTGCCAGCAGACAGGGCACAACTAATGAAAAACTGTTTTTT
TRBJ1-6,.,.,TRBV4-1,CASSRINGVSPLHF,TGCGCCAGCAGCCGAATCAACGGGGTTTCACCCCTCCACTTT
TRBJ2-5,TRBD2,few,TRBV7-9,CASSSSGKETQYF,TGTGCCAGCAGCTCTAGCGGCAAAGAGACCCAGTACTTC
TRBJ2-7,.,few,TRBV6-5,CASKRDNEQYF,TGTGCCAGCAAGAGGGACAACGAGCAGTACTTC
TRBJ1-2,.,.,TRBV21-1,CASSKARTGGNYGYTF,TGTGCCAGCAGCAAAGCGCGTACAGGGGGGAACTATGGCTACACCTTC
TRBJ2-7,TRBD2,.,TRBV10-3,CAISAGGTLAYEQYF,TGTGCCATCAGTGCGGGGGGGACACTAGCCTACGAGCAGTACTTC
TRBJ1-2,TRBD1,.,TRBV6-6,CASSYGDRGRGYTF,TGTGCCAGCAGTTACGGGGACAGGGGACGCGGCTACACCTTC
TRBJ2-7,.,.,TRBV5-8,CASSWESSSYEQYF,TGTGCCAGCAGCTGGGAGTCGTCCTCCTACGAGCAGTACTTC
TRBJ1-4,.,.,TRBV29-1,CSVSTPREKLFF,TGCAGCGTTTCCACTCCACGGGAAAAACTGTTTTTT
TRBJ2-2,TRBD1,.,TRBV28,CASRPWGDRGRTGELFF,TGTGCCAGCAGGCCATGGGGGGACAGGGGTAGAACCGGGGAGCTGTTTTTT
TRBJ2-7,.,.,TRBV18,CASSPGGGRHYEQYF,TGTGCCAGCTCACCAGGGGGGGGCCGACACTACGAGCAGTACTTC
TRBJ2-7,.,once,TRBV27,CASSSSGRYEQYF,TGTGCCAGCAGTTCGAGCGGGCGGTACGAGCAGTACTTC
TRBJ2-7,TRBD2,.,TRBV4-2,CASSQDIGTSFWYEQYF,TGTGCCAGCAGCCAAGATATTGGGACTAGCTTTTGGTACGAGCAGTACTTC
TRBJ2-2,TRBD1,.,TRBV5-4,CASSRGQGTNTGELFF,TGTGCCAGCAGCCGGGGACAGGGGACGAACACCGGGGAGCTGTTTTTT
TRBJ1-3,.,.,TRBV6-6,CASHREDTQTRNTIYF,TGTGCCAGCCATAGGGAGGACACGCAAACAAGAAACACCATATATTTT
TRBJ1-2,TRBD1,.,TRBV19,CASSILSGQGLSGYTF,TGTGCCAGTAGTATTTTGTCGGGACAGGGGTTAAGTGGCTACACCTTC
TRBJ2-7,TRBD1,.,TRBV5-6,CASSLEPGGKTYEQYF,TGTGCCAGCAGCTTGGAGCCAGGGGGTAAAACCTACGAGCAGTACTTC
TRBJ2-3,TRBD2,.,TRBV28,CASSFRGGLEYTQYF,TGTGCCAGCAGTTTTCGGGGGGGGCTGGAATATACGCAGTATTTT
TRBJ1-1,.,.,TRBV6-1,CASRQGDAEAFF,TGCGCCAGCAGGCAGGGTGATGCTGAAGCTTTCTTT
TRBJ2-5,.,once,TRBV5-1,CASSFSPGQETQYF,TGCGCCAGCAGCTTCTCGCCGGGGCAAGAGACCCAGTACTTC
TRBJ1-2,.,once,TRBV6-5,CASSTGGAAVGGYTF,TGTGCCAGCAGTACCGGGGGGGCCGCGGTGGGTGGCTACACCTTC
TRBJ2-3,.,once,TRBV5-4,CASSLGGGSSTDTQYF,TGTGCCAGCAGCTTAGGGGGGGGTTCCAGCACAGATACGCAGTATTTT
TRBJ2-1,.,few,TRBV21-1,CASRPPVTSRGNEQFF,TGTGCCAGTCGCCCTCCCGTCACCTCCAGGGGGAATGAGCAGTTCTTC
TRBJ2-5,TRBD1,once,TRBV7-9,CASSPRQGFQETQYF,TGTGCCAGCAGCCCTAGACAGGGGTTCCAAGAGACCCAGTACTTC
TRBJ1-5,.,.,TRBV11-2,CASSFRGSNQPQHF,TGTGCCAGCAGCTTTCGAGGGAGCAATCAGCCCCAGCATTTT
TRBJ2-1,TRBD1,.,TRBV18,CASSSGQGVINEQFF,TGTGCCAGCTCATCCGGACAGGGAGTAATCAATGAGCAGTTCTTC
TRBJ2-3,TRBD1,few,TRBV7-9,CASSPSLGQGMDTQYF,TGTGCCAGCAGCCCCTCACTGGGACAGGGGATGGATACGCAGTATTTT
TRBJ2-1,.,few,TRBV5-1,CASSVGTINEQFF,TGCGCCAGCAGTGTAGGGACAATCAATGAGCAGTTCTTC
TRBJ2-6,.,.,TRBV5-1,CASSAALSGANVLTF,TGCGCCAGCAGCGCGGCTCTCTCTGGGGCCAACGTCCTGACTTTC
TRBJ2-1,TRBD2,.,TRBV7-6,CASSKGLAGFNEQFF,TGTGCCAGCAGCAAAGGACTAGCGGGTTTCAATGAGCAGTTCTTC
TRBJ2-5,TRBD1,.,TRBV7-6,CASSLVRDRYQETQYF,TGTGCCAGCAGCTTAGTCCGGGACAGGTACCAAGAGACCCAGTACTTC
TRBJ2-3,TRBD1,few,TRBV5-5,CASSWTGGADTQYF,TGTGCCAGCAGCTGGACAGGGGGGGCGGATACGCAGTATTTT
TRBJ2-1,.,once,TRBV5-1,CASSLDPHSGSYNEQFF,TGCGCCAGCAGCTTGGACCCCCACAGCGGCTCCTACAATGAGCAGTTCTTC
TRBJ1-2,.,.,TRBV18,CASSPSDSFTYGYTF,TGTGCCAGCTCACCATCTGACAGTTTCACCTATGGCTACACCTTC
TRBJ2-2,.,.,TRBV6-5,CASSYGLSLGELFF,TGTGCCAGCAGTTACGGACTCAGTTTAGGGGAGCTGTTTTTT
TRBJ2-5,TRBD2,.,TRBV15,CATSRATSAETQYF,TGTGCCACCAGCAGAGCAACTAGCGCCGAGACCCAGTACTTC
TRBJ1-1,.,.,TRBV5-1,CASGTQGSTEAFF,TGCGCCAGCGGAACTCAGGGTAGTACTGAAGCTTTCTTT